A single TCR beta chain is shown here with its context. Trimming shortened V by 0 bases and J by 6 bases, and 21 bases separated the two germline ends. The CDR3 loop spans 18 amino acids. In germline, CDR1 is MGHRA, CDR2 YSYEKL. These data originate in a study of blood T cell repertoires in COVID-19. Study overall: Acute and convalescent COVID-19 specimens originated in the United States, Italy and Spain.

TCRdb's copy holds only in-frame clones and misses some; the assay was immunoSEQ multiplex PCR. The data contain 55,000 to 65,000 clones, approximately 86% of them singletons. The sequenced material came from peripheral blood. The V and J genes are TRBV4-1 and TRBJ1-5; D possibly corresponds to TRBD1 (6 bases). The receptor's source is a human donor with acute or convalescent COVID-19. The donor label of this sample is uncertain. CDR3 coding DNA: TGCGCCAGCAGCCAAGATCGGGGGGACACCTACGCGCGTCAGCCCCAGCATTTT. Amino acid sequence: CASSQDRGDTYARQPQHF.